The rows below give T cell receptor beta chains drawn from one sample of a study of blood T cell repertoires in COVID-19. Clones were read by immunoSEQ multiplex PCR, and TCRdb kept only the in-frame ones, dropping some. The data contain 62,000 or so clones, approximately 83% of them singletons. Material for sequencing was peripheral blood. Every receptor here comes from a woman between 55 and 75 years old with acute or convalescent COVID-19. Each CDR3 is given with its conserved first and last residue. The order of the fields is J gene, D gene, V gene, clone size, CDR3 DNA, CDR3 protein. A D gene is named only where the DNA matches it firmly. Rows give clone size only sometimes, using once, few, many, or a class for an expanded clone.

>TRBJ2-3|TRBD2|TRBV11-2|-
TGTGCCAGCAGCTTAGTCCCTGGGACTAGAAACACAGATACGCAGTATTTT
CASSLVPGTRNTDTQYF
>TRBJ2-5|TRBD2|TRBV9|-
TGTGCCAGCAGCGTAGCTGCTAGCGGGGGGGCACAAGAGACCCAGTACTTC
CASSVAASGGAQETQYF
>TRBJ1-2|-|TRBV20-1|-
TGCAGTGCCAGTAGGTCGCGATCCCTACTACGTGGCTACACCTTC
CSASRSRSLLRGYTF
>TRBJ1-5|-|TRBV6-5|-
TGTGCCAGCAGTAAGGGAGGGAATCAGCCCCAGCATTTT
CASSKGGNQPQHF
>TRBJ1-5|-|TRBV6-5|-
TGTGCCAGTGTGGGGGCCGGGCAGCCCCAGCATTTT
CASVGAGQPQHF
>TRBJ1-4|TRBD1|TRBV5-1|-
TGCGCCAGCAGCCGTACAGGGGGCGCGGCAACTAATGAAAAACTGTTTTTT
CASSRTGGAATNEKLFF
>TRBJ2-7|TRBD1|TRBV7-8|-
TGTGCCAGCAGCAGCTACGGACAGGGGGCCAACGAGCAGTACTTC
CASSSYGQGANEQYF
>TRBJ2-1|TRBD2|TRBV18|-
TGTGCCAGCTCACCAATTCTAGCGGGCCTTTACAATGAGCAGTTCTTC
CASSPILAGLYNEQFF
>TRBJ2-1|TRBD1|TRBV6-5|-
TGTGCCAGCAGCCGACAGGGGACCTCCTACAATGAGCAGTTCTTC
CASSRQGTSYNEQFF
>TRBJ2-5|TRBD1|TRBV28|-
TGTGCCAGCAACTATCAGGGGGCTGAGACCCAGTACTTC
CASNYQGAETQYF
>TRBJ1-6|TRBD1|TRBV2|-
TGTGCCAGGACGGGACAGGGAGTTTCACCCCTCCACTTT
CARTGQGVSPLHF
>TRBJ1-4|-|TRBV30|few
TGTGCCTGGGGGACGGGATATGAAAAACTGTTTTTT
CAWGTGYEKLFF
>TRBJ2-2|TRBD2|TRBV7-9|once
TGTGCCAGCAGCTACGGACTAGCGGGAGTTGGGGGGTCCGGGGAGCTGTTTTTT
CASSYGLAGVGGSGELFF
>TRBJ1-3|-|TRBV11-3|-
TGTGCCAGCAGCTTAGTCTATGGAAACACCATATATTTT
CASSLVYGNTIYF
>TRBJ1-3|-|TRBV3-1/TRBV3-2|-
TGTGCCAGCAGTTTACAGTTGGGCTCTGGAAACACCATATATTTT
CASSLQLGSGNTIYF
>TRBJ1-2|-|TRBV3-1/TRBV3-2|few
TGTGCCAGCAGCCAAGTCGGGGGGAAGGGGGCTAACTATGGCTACACCTTC
CASSQVGGKGANYGYTF
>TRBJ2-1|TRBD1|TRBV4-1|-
TGCGCCAGCAGCCAAGATGGGAGACAGGGAAACAATGAGCAGTTCTTC
CASSQDGRQGNNEQFF
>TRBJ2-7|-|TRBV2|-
TGTGCCAGCACCCCCACCTACGAGCAGTACTTC
CASTPTYEQYF
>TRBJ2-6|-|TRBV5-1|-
TGCGCCAGCAGCTTGGCCGTTTCAGGGCGCTCTGGGGCCAACGTCCTGACTTTC
CASSLAVSGRSGANVLTF
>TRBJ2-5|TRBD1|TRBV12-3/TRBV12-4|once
TGTGCCAGCAGGAGGGACAGGGGAGAGACCCAGTACTTC
CASRRDRGETQYF
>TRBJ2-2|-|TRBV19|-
TGTGCCAGTAAATGGCAGGGGGGGAACACCGGGGAGCTGTTTTTT
CASKWQGGNTGELFF
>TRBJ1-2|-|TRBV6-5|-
TGTGCCAGCGGCACAAGTACATCCGTTTATGGCTACACCTTC
CASGTSTSVYGYTF
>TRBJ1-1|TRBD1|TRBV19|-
TGTGCCAGTAGCTCCAGGGGGCCCACTGAAGCTTTCTTT
CASSSRGPTEAFF
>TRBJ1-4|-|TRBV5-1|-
TGCGCCAGCAGGCGGACAGCAGCAACTAATGAAAAACTGTTTTTT
CASRRTAATNEKLFF
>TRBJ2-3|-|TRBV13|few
TGTGCCAGCAGAAGAGGCGGGGGCACAGATACGCAGTATTTT
CASRRGGGTDTQYF
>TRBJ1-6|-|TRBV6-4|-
TGTGCCAGCAGTGAGGGGACAAATTCACCCCTCCACTTT
CASSEGTNSPLHF
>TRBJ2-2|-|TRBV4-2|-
TGTGCCAGCAGCCAAGCTAGTGGGAACACCGGGGAGCTGTTTTTT
CASSQASGNTGELFF
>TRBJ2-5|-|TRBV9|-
TGTGCCAGCAGCGAAGCAGGGTCGGGAGAGACCCAGTACTTC
CASSEAGSGETQYF
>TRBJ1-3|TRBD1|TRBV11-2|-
TGTGCCAGCAGCCTCCGATCGACAGGGTATACGTCTGGAAACACCATATATTTT
CASSLRSTGYTSGNTIYF
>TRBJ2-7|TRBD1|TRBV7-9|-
TGTGCCAGCAGCCAAACAGGGGGCCCGAGCTCCTACGAGCAGTACTTC
CASSQTGGPSSYEQYF
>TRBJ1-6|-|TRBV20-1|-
TGCAGTGCTAGTTTAGGGGCGGGATCACCCCTCCACTTT
CSASLGAGSPLHF
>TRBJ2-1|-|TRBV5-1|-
TGCGCCAGCAGCTTGGGGCCAGACAGGTTTTTTAGTGAGCAGTTCTTC
CASSLGPDRFFSEQFF
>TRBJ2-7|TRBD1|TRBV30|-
TGTGCCTGGAGAGGGTTGGACAGGGAATCCTACGAGCAGTACTTC
CAWRGLDRESYEQYF
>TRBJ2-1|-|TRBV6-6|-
TGTGCCAGCGGCCCCTCTGGGAGCTCCTACAATGAGCAGTTCTTC
CASGPSGSSYNEQFF
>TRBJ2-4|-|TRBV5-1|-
TGCGCCAGCAGCTTGGGAATCCAGAAAAACATTCAGTACTTC
CASSLGIQKNIQYF
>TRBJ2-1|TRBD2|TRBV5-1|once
TGCGCCAGCAGCTTGGTGACTAGCGGGGGCTACAATGAGCAGTTCTTC
CASSLVTSGGYNEQFF
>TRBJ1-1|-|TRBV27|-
TGTGCCAGCAAAAACCGGGGGGGGCTCTCCTTGAACACTGAAGCTTTCTTT
CASKNRGGLSLNTEAFF
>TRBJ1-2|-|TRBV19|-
TGTGCCAGTAGTTCCCCAGCGGACGTTAACTATGGCTACACCTTC
CASSSPADVNYGYTF
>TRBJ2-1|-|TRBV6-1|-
TGTGCCAGCAGTGATAGATACAATGAGCAGTTCTTC
CASSDRYNEQFF
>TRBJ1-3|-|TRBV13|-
TGTGCCAGCAGCTTAGGCAGGGGCTCTGGAAACACCATATATTTT
CASSLGRGSGNTIYF
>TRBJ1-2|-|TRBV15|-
TGTGCCACCAGCATAAGACAGGAGGCGAGGGATGGCTACACCTTC
CATSIRQEARDGYTF
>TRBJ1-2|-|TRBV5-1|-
TGCGCCAGCAGCGTAAGGGAGGAGGGGTATGGCTACACCTTC
CASSVREEGYGYTF
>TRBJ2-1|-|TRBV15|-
TGTGCCACCAGCAACCGGGAATTTACCAATGAGCAGTTCTTC
CATSNREFTNEQFF
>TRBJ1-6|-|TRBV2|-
TGTGCCAGCATCCACAGGGACCCCTCCATTTCACCCCTCCACTTT
CASIHRDPSISPLHF
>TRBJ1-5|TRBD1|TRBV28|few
TGTGCCAGCAGTCCGCTGACAGGGGGCGGCCCACCTTATAGCAATCAGCCCCAGCATTTT
CASSPLTGGGPPYSNQPQHF